This passage covers 19 T cell receptor beta chains from one sample sequenced in a study of T cell responses to AZD1222 COVID-19 vaccine. Assay used: immunoSEQ multiplex PCR; TCRdb lists only in-frame clones, some missing. The sample comprises about 140,000 clones, around 90% of which are singletons, and around 2.7% rests with the top ten. The source material was peripheral blood, sampled on day 0 of AZD1222 vaccination. The receptor set was obtained from an adult in good health.

The rearrangement links TRBV4-2 to TRBJ2-1; 7 nucleotides align to TRBD2. Unmatched junction bases numbered 7, after V lost 0 bases and J lost 8 bases. This CDR3 has 15 amino acids. Germline CDR1 reads LGHNA; CDR2 reads YNFKEQ. Written as DNA, the CDR3 is TGTGCCAGCAGCCAAGAGGCCGGGGGGTTCTATGAGCAGTTCTTC. As protein: CASSQEAGGFYEQFF.

For the CDR3, the DNA is TGTGCCAGCATGACCGGGGATTGGAATGAGCAGTTCTTC. This encodes CASMTGDWNEQFF. The V and J genes are TRBV6-5 and TRBJ2-1, with D perhaps TRBD2 (5 bases). The CDR3 spans 13 residues. From germline, CDR1 is MNHEY and CDR2 SVGAGI. V gave up 7 bases and J gave up 7 bases, with 14 bases separating them.

This chain links TRBV15 with TRBJ1-5; unclear D gene. The CDR3 is 16 amino acids. V lost 1 base, J lost 4 bases, and 14 bases lay in between. The germline CDR1 and CDR2 sequences are LNHNV and YYDKDF (reference sequence). This CDR3 reads CATSRVSFRGNQPQHF. CDR3 DNA sequence: TGTGCCACCAGCAGAGTGTCTTTCCGGGGAAATCAGCCCCAGCATTTT. The variable domain in full, with the rest retrieved from reference TRBV15 and TRBJ1-5, is DAMVIQNPRYQVTQFGKPVTLSCSQTLNHNVMYWYQQKSSQAPKLLFHYYDKDFNNEADTPDNFQSRRPNTSFCFLDIRSPGLGDTAMYLCATSRVSFRGNQPQHFGDGTRLSIL.

V and J are TRBV7-6 and TRBJ2-7; TRBD2 aligns across 11 bases. Looked up from germline, CDR1 is SGHVS and CDR2 is FNYEAQ. The CDR3 loop spans 16 amino acids. J was trimmed by 1 base and V by 5 bases; bases with no gene match: 7. The DNA for the CDR3 is TGTGCCAGCAGCCCTCATAGCGGGAGGGGATCCTACGAGCAGTACTTC. This encodes CASSPHSGRGSYEQYF.

This clone was counted a single time. The J gene is TRBJ1-1, the V gene TRBV18; D call uncertain. The V end lost 6 bases, the J end lost 6 bases, and 17 bases lay between the germline ends. The CDR3 totals 14 residues. CDR1 is KGHSH, CDR2 LQKENI, per germline. CDR3 protein: CASSTSGTLAEAFF. CDR3 DNA: TGTGCCAGCTCCACCAGTGGAACACTGGCTGAAGCTTTCTTT.

This clone was detected once. V gene TRBV28 combines with J gene TRBJ1-2; D gene uncertain. CDR1 is MDHEN, CDR2 SYDVKM, per germline. V lost 3 bases and J 2 bases, leaving 13 bases between the germline ends. The CDR3 is 15 amino acids. CDR3 coding DNA: TGTGCCAGCAGTTTCGTTCTGAGGTCAAACTATGGCTACACCTTC. This codes for CASSFVLRSNYGYTF.

The V and J genes are TRBV9 and TRBJ2-7; D is ambiguous. The CDR3 extends over 17 amino acids. In germline, CDR1 is SGDLS, CDR2 YYNGEE. V lost 0 bases and J 3 bases, leaving 19 bases between the germline ends. The CDR3 nucleotides read TGTGCCAGCAGCGTAGGGGGTGGAGCAACCCCTCTCTACGAGCAGTACTTC. This encodes CASSVGGGATPLYEQYF.

The V gene is TRBV6-5, the J gene TRBJ2-3; D is possibly TRBD2 (6 bases). Germline CDR1 reads MNHEY; CDR2 reads SVGAGI. The CDR3 totals 16 residues. The V end was cut by 4 bases, the J end by 0 bases, with 14 bases between. The DNA of the CDR3 is TGTGCCAGCAGTTCATGGCCGGGAGCTAGCACAGATACGCAGTATTTT. This encodes CASSSWPGASTDTQYF.

This chain connects TRBV11-3 to TRBJ2-5, with 10 positions matching TRBD2. V trimming: 3 bases; J trimming: 5 bases; junction bases outside the gene matches: 3. The germline gives CDR1 SGHNT, CDR2 YENEEA. This CDR3 is 14 amino acids long. CDR3 amino acids: CASSFVLAGETQYF. In DNA form, the CDR3 reads TGTGCCAGCAGCTTTGTACTAGCGGGGGAGACCCAGTACTTC.

This rearrangement joins TRBV28 to TRBJ1-2, with D unclear. The V gene's germline CDR1 is MDHEN and CDR2 SYDVKM. The ends were cut back, 5 bases at V and 6 bases at J, with 7 bases in the middle. This CDR3 comprises 11 residues. The DNA of the CDR3 is TGTGCCAGCAGTCGACGGGATGGCTACACCTTC. Translated, it gives CASSRRDGYTF.

This clone appeared a single time. This chain connects TRBV24-1 to TRBJ2-1; D is ambiguous. Trimming left V 0 bases short and J 5 bases short, with 4 bases between. There are 13 residues in the CDR3. In germline, CDR1 is KGHDR, CDR2 SFDVKD. CDR3 DNA sequence: TGTGCCACCAGTGATTTGCTCAACAATGAGCAGTTCTTC. Translating gives CATSDLLNNEQFF.

The J gene is TRBJ2-7, the V gene TRBV11-3; a possible D gene is TRBD2 (5 bases). CDR3 length: 12 amino acids. The ends were cut back, 5 bases at V and 3 bases at J, with 8 bases in the middle. Germline V gene sequence: CDR1 SGHNT, CDR2 YENEEA. DNA for the CDR3: TGTGCCAGCAGCCAACGGGGCTACGAGCAGTACTTC. Translated, it gives CASSQRGYEQYF.

The chain recombines TRBV6-2 or TRBV6-3 with TRBJ2-2; no clear D gene. V was cut by 0 bases and J by 6 bases, with 8 bases left in between. CDR1 is MNHEY, CDR2 SVGEGT, per germline. This CDR3 spans 14 amino acids. CDR3 sequence reads: CASSYSHGAGELFF. CDR3 sequence (DNA): TGTGCCAGCAGTTACTCCCACGGCGCCGGGGAGCTGTTTTTT.

V usage is TRBV7-3 and J usage is TRBJ2-5; D may be TRBD1 (5 bases). This CDR3 has 13 residues. V shed 3 bases and J shed 2 bases, with 7 bases lying between them. CDR1 and CDR2 from the germline V gene are SGHTA and FQGTGA. The CDR3 reads CASSFDRQETQYF. The DNA of the CDR3 is TGTGCCAGCAGCTTCGACAGACAAGAGACCCAGTACTTC.

The gene calls are TRBV28 and TRBJ2-3; 8 bases are a match to TRBD2. Germline assignment: CDR1 MDHEN and CDR2 SYDVKM. The CDR3 is 15 residues long. V lost 6 bases, J lost 4 bases, and 9 bases stayed unmatched. CDR3 sequence: CASSRPGTRSDTQYF. Here the CDR3 DNA reads TGTGCCAGCAGCCGTCCCGGGACTAGATCAGATACGCAGTATTTT.

V is TRBV5-1 and J is TRBJ1-1; 8 bases line up with TRBD1. Germline V gene data show CDR1 as SGHRS and CDR2 as YFSETQ. The length of the CDR3 is 15 residues. After removal of 3 bases from V and 5 bases from J, the junction contained 9 bases not matched to a gene. The DNA for the CDR3 is TGCGCCAGCAGCTGGCGGACAGGGTCGGGAACTGAAGCTTTCTTT. Protein: CASSWRTGSGTEAFF. The full variable domain, in which reference TRBV5-1 and TRBJ1-1 provide the parts outside the CDR3, is KAGVTQTPRYLIKTRGQQVTLSCSPISGHRSVSWYQQTPGQGLQFLFEYFSETQRNKGNFPGRFSGRQFSNSRSEMNVSTLELGDSALYLCASSWRTGSGTEAFFGQGTRLTVV.

This clone was seen just once. The gene calls are TRBV7-6 and TRBJ1-2; tentatively, D is TRBD1 (6 bases). Germline loops: CDR1 SGHVS, CDR2 FNYEAQ. Trimming left V 5 bases short and J 2 bases short, with 15 bases between. The CDR3 has 15 residues. CDR3 region: CASSPLGGGNYGYTF. CDR3 in DNA: TGTGCCAGCAGCCCCCTGGGAGGGGGAAACTATGGCTACACCTTC.

The CDR3 protein is CAIKRDRLMKGLFF. DNA for the CDR3: TGTGCCATAAAACGGGACAGGCTGATGAAGGGACTGTTTTTT. The V call is TRBV19, the J call TRBJ1-4; 8 nucleotides align to TRBD1. J lost 13 bases, V lost 10 bases, and 17 bases had no gene match. Germline V gene data show CDR1 as LNHDA and CDR2 as SQIVND (reference sequence). There are 14 residues in the CDR3.

This clone was counted a single time. CDR3 DNA sequence: TGTGCCAGCAGCGTAGGGGTAGTAAGATTAGAAGAGCAGTTCTTC. Amino acid sequence: CASSVGVVRLEEQFF. The chain recombines TRBV9 with TRBJ2-1; D is uncertain. Germline V CDR1 and CDR2: SGDLS, YYNGEE. The ends were cut back, 0 bases at V and 10 bases at J, with 17 bases in the middle. The CDR3 is made up of 15 amino acids.